A selection of T cell receptor beta chains follows, all from one sample in a study of shared clonotypes between healthy human individuals. Sequencing used immunoSEQ multiplex PCR; TCRdb keeps in-frame clones, though not all of them. The sample yields 1.4 million or so clones, approximately 98.5% seen once. Sample: naive CD4+ T cells sorted from blood. The receptors were gathered from a man aged 25-40 years in good health. Each CDR3 is given with its conserved first and last residue. The order of the fields is clone size, V gene, J gene, D gene, CDR3 DNA, CDR3 protein. A D gene is named only where the DNA matches it firmly. Clone size, where shown, is once, few, many, or a class for clones that have expanded.

>once|TRBV4-1|TRBJ1-2|-
TGCGCCAGCAGCCAAGACAGGGTTCGTGGCTACACCTTC
CASSQDRVRGYTF
>-|TRBV19|TRBJ2-1|-
TGTGCCAGTACCGGGTGGTACAATGAGCAGTTCTTC
CASTGWYNEQFF
>-|TRBV19|TRBJ1-2|-
TGTGCCAGTAGTTCAACAGCTCCAACTAACTATGGCTACACCTTC
CASSSTAPTNYGYTF
>-|TRBV9|TRBJ2-2|-
TGTGCCAGCAGCGCGGTACAGGGACCCGGGGAGCTGTTTTTT
CASSAVQGPGELFF
>-|TRBV28|TRBJ1-1|TRBD1
TGTGCCAGCAGCCCTTCGGGACAGGGGGCGCGAGGGACTGAAGCTTTCTTT
CASSPSGQGARGTEAFF
>-|TRBV9|TRBJ2-6|-
TGTGCCAGCAGCGTCAAGACATCTGGGGCCAACGTCCTGACTTTC
CASSVKTSGANVLTF
>-|TRBV15|TRBJ2-5|-
TGTGCCACCAGTAGGAGCCTAATCCAGCAAGAGACCCAGTACTTC
CATSRSLIQQETQYF
>once|TRBV11-2|TRBJ2-7|TRBD2
TGTGCCAGCAGCACGGGACTAGCAGCCGAGCAGTACTTC
CASSTGLAAEQYF
>-|TRBV27|TRBJ1-5|-
TGTGCCAGCAGTTTTCGGGGATCGGCTGTGGCGAATCAGCCCCAGCATTTT
CASSFRGSAVANQPQHF
>-|TRBV27|TRBJ1-2|-
TGTGCCAGCAGTTTATCCACACTACGAGATGGCTACACCTTC
CASSLSTLRDGYTF
>-|TRBV20-1|TRBJ1-4|-
TGCAGTGCTAGTCCACCCGAAAAACTGTTTTTT
CSASPPEKLFF
>-|TRBV6-6|TRBJ1-4|-
TGTGCCAGCAGCCTACCGCGACATGAACTGTTTTTT
CASSLPRHELFF
>-|TRBV7-2|TRBJ2-3|-
TGTGCCAGCAGCTTAGGTCTAGCGAGCTTGGATACGCAGTATTTT
CASSLGLASLDTQYF
>-|TRBV1|TRBJ1-1|-
TGCACCAGCAGCCAAGTTAGGGCGTTAAACACTGAAGCTTTCTTT
CTSSQVRALNTEAFF
>-|TRBV28|TRBJ1-5|-
TGTGCCAGCACCCCCCGGAGGGGACGCAATCAGCCCCAGCATTTT
CASTPRRGRNQPQHF
>-|TRBV11-2|TRBJ2-1|TRBD1
TGTGCCAGCAGCTTAGGGGTCAGGGGGCGCTTTGGTGAGCAGTTCTTC
CASSLGVRGRFGEQFF
>-|TRBV30|TRBJ2-3|TRBD2
TGTGCCCTTGGAGAGCTAGCGGGAGAGGGCCTGGATACGCAGTATTTT
CALGELAGEGLDTQYF